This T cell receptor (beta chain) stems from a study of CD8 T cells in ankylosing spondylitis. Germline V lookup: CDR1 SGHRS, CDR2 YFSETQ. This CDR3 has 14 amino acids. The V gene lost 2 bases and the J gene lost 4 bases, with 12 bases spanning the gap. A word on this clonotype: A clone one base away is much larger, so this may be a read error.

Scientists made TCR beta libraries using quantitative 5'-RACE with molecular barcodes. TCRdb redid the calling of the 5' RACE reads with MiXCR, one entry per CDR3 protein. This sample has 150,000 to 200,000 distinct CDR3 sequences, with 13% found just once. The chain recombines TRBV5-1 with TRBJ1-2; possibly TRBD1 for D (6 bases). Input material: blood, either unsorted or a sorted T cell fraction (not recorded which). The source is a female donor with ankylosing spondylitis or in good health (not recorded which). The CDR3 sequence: CASSFGQNSYGYTF. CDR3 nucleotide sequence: TGCGCCAGCAGCTTTGGACAGAATAGCTATGGCTACACCTTC.